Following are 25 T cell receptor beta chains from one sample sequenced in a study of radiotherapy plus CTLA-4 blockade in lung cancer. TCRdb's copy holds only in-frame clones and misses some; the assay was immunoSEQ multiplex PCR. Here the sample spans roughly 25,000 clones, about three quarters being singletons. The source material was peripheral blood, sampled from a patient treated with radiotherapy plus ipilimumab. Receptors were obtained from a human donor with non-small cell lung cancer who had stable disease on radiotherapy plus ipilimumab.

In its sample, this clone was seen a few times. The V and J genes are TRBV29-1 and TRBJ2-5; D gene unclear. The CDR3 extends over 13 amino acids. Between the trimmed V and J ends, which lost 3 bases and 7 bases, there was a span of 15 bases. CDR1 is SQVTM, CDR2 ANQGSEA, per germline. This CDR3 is CSVDQGNYGTQYF. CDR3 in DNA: TGCAGCGTTGATCAAGGGAACTATGGGACCCAGTACTTC.

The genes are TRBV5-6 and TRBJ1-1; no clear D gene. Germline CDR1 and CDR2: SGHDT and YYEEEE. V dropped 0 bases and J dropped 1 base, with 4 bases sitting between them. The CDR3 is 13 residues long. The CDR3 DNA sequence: TGTGCCAGCAGCTTGGAATGGAACACTGAAGCTTTCTTT. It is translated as CASSLEWNTEAFF.

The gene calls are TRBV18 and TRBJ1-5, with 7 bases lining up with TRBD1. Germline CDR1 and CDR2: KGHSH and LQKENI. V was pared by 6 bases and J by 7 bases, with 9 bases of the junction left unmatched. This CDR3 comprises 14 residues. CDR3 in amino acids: CASSSAGQWQPQHF. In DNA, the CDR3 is TGTGCCAGCTCGTCCGCGGGACAGTGGCAGCCCCAGCATTTT.

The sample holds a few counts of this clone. The CDR3 DNA reads as TGTGCCAGCAGCTTCCGGGACAGCTTTTATGGCTACACCTTC. It translates to CASSFRDSFYGYTF. This chain links TRBV13 with TRBJ1-2, with 7 bases lining up with TRBD1. CDR1 PRHDT and CDR2 FYEKMQ come from the germline V gene (reference sequence). The CDR3 extends over 14 amino acids. V shed 3 bases, J shed 5 bases, and the junction held 6 bases outside the gene matches.

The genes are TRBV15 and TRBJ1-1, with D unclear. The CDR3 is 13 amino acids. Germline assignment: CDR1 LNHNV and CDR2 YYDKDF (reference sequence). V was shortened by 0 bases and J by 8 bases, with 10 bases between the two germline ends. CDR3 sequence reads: CATSRDLTSEAFF. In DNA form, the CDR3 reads TGTGCCACCAGCAGAGATTTGACGAGCGAAGCTTTCTTT.

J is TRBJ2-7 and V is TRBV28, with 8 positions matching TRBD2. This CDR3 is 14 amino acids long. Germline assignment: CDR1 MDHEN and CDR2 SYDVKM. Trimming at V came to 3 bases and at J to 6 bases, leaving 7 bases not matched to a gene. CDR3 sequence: CASSFYGTSGEQYF. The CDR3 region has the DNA TGTGCCAGCAGTTTCTATGGGACTAGTGGCGAGCAGTACTTC.

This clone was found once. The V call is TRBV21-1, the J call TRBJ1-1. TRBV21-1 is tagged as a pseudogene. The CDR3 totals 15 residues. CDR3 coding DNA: TGTGCCAGCAGCATGAGGGACGCAATGAACACTGAAGCTTTCTTT. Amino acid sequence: CASSMRDAMNTEAFF.

The CDR3 DNA reads TGTGCCAGCAGTTTGGCGGGAGGCCACGAGCAGTACTTC. Protein product: CASSLAGGHEQYF. The J gene is TRBJ2-7, the V gene TRBV27; 8 bases are shared with TRBD2. After removal of 3 bases from V and 5 bases from J, the junction contained 3 bases not matched to a gene. Germline CDR1 is MNHEY and CDR2 is SMNVEV (reference sequence). The CDR3 spans 13 residues.

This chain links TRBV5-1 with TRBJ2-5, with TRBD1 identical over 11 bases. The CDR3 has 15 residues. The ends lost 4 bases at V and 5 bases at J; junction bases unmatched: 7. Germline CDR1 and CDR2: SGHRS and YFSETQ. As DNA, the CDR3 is TGCGCCAGCAGCCAAGGGGACAGGGGGGACGAGACCCAGTACTTC. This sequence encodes CASSQGDRGDETQYF.

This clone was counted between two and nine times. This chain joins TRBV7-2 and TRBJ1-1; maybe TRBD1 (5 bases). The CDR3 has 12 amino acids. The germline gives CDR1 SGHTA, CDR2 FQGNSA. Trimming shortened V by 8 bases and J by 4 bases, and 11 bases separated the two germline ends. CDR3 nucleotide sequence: TGTGCCAGCGGATCGGGGGGCACTGAAGCTTTCTTT. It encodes CASGSGGTEAFF.

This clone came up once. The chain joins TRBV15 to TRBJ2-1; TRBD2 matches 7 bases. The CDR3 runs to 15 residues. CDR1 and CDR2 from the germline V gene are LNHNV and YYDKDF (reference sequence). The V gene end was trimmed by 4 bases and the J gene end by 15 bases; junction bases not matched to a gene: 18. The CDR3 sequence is CATSIGGGSQMVRFF. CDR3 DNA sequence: TGTGCCACCAGCATCGGTGGCGGGAGCCAAATGGTGAGGTTCTTC.

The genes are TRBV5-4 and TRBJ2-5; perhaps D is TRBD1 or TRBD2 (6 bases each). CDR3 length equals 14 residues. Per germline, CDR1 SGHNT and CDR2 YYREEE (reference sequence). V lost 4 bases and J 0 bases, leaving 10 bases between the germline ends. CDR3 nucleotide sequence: TGTGCCAGCAGCCAAGGGGGGTACCAAGAGACCCAGTACTTC. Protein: CASSQGGYQETQYF.

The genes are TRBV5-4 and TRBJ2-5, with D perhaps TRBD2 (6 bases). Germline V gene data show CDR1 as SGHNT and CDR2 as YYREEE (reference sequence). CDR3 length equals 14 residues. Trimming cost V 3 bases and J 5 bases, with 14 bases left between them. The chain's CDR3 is CASSWRSSAETQYF. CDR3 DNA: TGTGCCAGCAGCTGGAGATCTAGCGCGGAGACCCAGTACTTC.

The DNA for the CDR3 is TGCGCCAGCAGCCAAGATTACATTCGGAAGAGTGAGCAGTTCTTC. Encoded protein: CASSQDYIRKSEQFF. The rearrangement uses TRBV4-1 and TRBJ2-1; D is unclear. CDR3 size: 15 residues. The germline gives CDR1 MGHRA, CDR2 YSYEKL. Trimming left V 0 bases short and J 9 bases short, with 15 bases between.

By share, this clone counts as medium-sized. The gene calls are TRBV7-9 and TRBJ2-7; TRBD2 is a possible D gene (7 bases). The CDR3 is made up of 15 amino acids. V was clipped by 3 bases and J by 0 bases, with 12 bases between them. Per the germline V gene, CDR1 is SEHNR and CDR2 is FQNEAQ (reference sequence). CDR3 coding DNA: TGTGCCAGCAGCTTTTCGGGGGGCAACTCCTACGAGCAGTACTTC. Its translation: CASSFSGGNSYEQYF.

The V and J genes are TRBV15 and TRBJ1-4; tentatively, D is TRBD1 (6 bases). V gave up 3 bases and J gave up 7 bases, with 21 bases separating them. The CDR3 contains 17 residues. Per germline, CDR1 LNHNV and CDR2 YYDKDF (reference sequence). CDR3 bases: TGTGCCACCAGCAGCGGTTTTTTAGGCAGGGGAAGTGAAAAACTGTTTTTT. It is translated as CATSSGFLGRGSEKLFF.

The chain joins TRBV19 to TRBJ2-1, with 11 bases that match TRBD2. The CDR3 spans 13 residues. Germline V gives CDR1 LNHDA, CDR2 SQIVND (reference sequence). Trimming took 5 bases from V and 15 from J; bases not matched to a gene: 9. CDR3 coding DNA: TGTGCCAGTAGTGGGGGACTAGCGGACGTTCGGTTCTTC. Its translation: CASSGGLADVRFF.

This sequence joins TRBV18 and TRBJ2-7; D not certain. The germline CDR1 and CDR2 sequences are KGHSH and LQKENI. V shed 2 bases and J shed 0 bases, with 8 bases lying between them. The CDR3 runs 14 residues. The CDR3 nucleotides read TGTGCCAGCTCACCAGTACCGAGCTCCTACGAGCAGTACTTC. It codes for CASSPVPSSYEQYF.

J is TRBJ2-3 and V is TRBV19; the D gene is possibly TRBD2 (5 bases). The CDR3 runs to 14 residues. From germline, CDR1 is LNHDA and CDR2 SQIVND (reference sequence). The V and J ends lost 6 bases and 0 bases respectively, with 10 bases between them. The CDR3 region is CASSPRTSTDTQYF. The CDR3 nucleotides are TGTGCCAGTAGCCCTCGGACTAGCACAGATACGCAGTATTTT.

CDR3 bases: TGCGCCAGCAGGAGGCTCGGGACCTACTACGAGCAGTACTTC. This sequence encodes CASRRLGTYYEQYF. The chain couples TRBV5-1 to TRBJ2-7; D is tentatively TRBD1 or TRBD2 (5 bases each). This CDR3 is 14 amino acids long. V was shortened by 5 bases and J by 3 bases, with 15 bases between the two germline ends. CDR1 is SGHRS, CDR2 YFSETQ, per germline.

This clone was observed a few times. Written as DNA, the CDR3 is TGTGCCAGCAGCTCGCCCGCTCTGGGGGCCAACGTCCTGACTTTC. This encodes CASSSPALGANVLTF. V usage is TRBV7-3 and J usage is TRBJ2-6; D is uncertain. Germline V gene sequence: CDR1 SGHTA, CDR2 FQGTGA. The CDR3 is 15 amino acids. The V end was cut by 4 bases, the J end by 4 bases, with 11 bases between.

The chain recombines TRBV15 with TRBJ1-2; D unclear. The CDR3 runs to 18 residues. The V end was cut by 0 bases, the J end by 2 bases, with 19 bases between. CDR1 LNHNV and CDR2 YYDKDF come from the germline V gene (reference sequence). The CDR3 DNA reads TGTGCCACCAGCAGAGATCGGATGGGTCTACAGAAAAACTATGGCTACACCTTC. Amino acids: CATSRDRMGLQKNYGYTF.

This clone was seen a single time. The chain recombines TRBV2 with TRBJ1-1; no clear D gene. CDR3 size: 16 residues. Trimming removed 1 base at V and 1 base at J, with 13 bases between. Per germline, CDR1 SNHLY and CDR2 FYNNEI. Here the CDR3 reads CASSEGTVRGNTEAFF. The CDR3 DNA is TGTGCCAGCAGTGAAGGTACCGTGCGTGGGAACACTGAAGCTTTCTTT.

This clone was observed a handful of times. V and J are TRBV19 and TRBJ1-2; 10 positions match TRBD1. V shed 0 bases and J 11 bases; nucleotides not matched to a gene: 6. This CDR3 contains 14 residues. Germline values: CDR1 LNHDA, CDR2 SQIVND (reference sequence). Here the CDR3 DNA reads TGTGCCAGTAGTATAGATACCGGGACAGGGGTTTACACCTTC. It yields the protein CASSIDTGTGVYTF.

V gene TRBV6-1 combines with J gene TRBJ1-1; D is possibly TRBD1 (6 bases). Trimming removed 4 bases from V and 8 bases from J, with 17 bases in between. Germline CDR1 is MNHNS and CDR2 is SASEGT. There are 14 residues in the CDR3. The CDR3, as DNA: TGTGCCAGCAGTGGGCCCTTAGGACAGTTGGAAGCTTTCTTT. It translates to CASSGPLGQLEAFF.